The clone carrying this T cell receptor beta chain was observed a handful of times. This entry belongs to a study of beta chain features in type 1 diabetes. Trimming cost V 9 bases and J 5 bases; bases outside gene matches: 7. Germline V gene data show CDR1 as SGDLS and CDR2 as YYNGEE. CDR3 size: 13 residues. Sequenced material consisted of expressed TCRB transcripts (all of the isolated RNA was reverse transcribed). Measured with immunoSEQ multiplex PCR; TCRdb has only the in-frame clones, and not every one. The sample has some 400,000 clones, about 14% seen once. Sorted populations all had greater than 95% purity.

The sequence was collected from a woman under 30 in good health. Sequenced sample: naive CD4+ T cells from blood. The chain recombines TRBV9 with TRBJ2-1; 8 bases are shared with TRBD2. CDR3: CATGLAAHNEQFF. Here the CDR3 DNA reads TGTGCCACCGGACTAGCCGCTCACAATGAGCAGTTCTTC.